The sequence of this T cell receptor (beta chain) was determined in a study of T cells after posttransplantation cyclophosphamide. Deletions cut 3 bases from V and 4 bases from J, with 14 bases between. The V gene's germline CDR1 is MRHNA and CDR2 SNTAGT. CDR3 length equals 15 residues. TCRdb's table, derived via immunoSEQ multiplex PCR, lists solely in-frame clones and lacks some. The repertoire holds around 47,000 clones, 94% seen once, with about 3.1% in the top ten. The sample consisted of PBMCs. This chain links TRBV6-4 with TRBJ2-3; D is perhaps TRBD2 (6 bases). The TCR comes from a woman younger than 45 in good health and a related stem cell transplant donor. CDR3 bases: TGTGCCAGCAGTGAAAGTGGAGGGTCCGCAGATACGCAGTATTTT. It is translated as CASSESGGSADTQYF.